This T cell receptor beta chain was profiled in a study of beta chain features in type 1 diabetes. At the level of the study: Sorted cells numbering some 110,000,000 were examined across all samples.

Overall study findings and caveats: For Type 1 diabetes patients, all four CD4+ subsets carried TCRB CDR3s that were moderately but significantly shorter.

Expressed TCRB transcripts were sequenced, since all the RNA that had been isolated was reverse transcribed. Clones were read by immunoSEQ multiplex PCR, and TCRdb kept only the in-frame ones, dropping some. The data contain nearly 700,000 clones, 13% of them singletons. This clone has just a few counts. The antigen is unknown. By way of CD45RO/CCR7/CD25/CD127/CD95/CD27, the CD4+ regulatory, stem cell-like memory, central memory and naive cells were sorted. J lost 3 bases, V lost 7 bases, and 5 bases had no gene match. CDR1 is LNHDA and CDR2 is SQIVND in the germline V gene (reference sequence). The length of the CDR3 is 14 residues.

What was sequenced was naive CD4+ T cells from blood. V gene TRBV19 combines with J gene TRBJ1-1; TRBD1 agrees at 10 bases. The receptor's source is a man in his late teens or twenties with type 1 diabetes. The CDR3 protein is CASTDRGFDTEAFF. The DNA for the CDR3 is TGTGCCAGTACGGACAGGGGGTTCGACACTGAAGCTTTCTTT.